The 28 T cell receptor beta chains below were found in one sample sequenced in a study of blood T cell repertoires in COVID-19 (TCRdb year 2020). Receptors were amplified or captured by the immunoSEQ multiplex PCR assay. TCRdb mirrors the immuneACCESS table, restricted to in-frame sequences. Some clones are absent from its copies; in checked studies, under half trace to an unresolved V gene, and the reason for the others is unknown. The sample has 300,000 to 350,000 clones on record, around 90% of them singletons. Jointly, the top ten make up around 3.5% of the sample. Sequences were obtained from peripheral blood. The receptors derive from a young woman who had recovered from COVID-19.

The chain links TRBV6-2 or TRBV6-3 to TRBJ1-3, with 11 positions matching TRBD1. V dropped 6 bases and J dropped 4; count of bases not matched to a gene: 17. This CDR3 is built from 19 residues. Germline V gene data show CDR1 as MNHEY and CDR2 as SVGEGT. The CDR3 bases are TGTGCCAGCAGCTCCGACCCCCGGACAGGGGGCTTCGGCGGAAACACCATATATTTT. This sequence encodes CASSSDPRTGGFGGNTIYF.

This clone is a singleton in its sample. The CDR3 reads CASSWAGVGDTDTQYF. The CDR3 bases are TGCGCCAGCAGTTGGGCGGGAGTCGGGGACACAGATACGCAGTATTTT. V usage is TRBV10-2 and J usage is TRBJ2-3, with 7 bases lining up with TRBD2. The CDR3 loop spans 16 amino acids. Trimming took 5 bases from V and 2 from J; bases not matched to a gene: 10. Per the germline V gene, CDR1 is WSHSY and CDR2 is SAAADI.

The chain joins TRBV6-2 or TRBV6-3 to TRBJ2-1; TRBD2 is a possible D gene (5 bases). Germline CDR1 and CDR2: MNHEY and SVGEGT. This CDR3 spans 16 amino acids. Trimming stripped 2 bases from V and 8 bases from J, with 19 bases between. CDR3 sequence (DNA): TGTGCCAGCAGTTACGGTGGGAGCCTCCGTCCCCATGAGCAGTTCTTC. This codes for CASSYGGSLRPHEQFF.

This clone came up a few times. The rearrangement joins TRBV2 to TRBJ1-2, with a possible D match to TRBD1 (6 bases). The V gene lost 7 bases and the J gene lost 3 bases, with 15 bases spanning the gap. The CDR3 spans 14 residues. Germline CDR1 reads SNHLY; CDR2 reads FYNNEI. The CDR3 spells CASNVQGTHYGYTF. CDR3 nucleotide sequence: TGTGCCAGCAATGTACAGGGTACCCACTATGGCTACACCTTC. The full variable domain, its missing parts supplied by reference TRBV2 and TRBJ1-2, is EPEVTQTPSHQVTQMGQEVILRCVPISNHLYFYWYRQILGQKVEFLVSFYNNEISEKSEIFDDQFSVERPDGSNFTLKIRSTKLEDSAMYFCASNVQGTHYGYTFGSGTRLTVV.

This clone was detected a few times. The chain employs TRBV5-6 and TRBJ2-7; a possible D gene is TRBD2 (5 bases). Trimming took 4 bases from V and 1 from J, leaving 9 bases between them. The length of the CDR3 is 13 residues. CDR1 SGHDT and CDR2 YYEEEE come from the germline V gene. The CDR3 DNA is TGTGCCAGCAGCCCCGGGGTATCCTACGAGCAGTACGTC. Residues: CASSPGVSYEQYV.

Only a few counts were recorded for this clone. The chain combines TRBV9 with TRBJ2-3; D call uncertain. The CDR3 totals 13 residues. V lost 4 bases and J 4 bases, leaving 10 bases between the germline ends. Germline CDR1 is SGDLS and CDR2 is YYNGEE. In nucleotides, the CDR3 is TGTGCCAGCAGCACATCTTTCTCAGATACGCAGTATTTT. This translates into CASSTSFSDTQYF.

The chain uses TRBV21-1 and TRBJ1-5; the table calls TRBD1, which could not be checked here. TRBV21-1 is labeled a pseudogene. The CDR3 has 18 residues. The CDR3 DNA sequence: TGTGCCAGCAGCAAAGAGGGACAGGAGGATTATAGCAATCAGCCCCAGCATTTT. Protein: CASSKEGQEDYSNQPQHF.

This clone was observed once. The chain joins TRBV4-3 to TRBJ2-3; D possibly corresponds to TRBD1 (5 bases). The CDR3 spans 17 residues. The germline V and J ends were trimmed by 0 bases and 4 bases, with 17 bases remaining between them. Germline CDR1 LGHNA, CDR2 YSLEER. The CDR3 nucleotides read TGCGCCAGCAGCCAAGATGTGGCAGGGCCACGGTCAGATACGCAGTATTTT. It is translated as CASSQDVAGPRSDTQYF.

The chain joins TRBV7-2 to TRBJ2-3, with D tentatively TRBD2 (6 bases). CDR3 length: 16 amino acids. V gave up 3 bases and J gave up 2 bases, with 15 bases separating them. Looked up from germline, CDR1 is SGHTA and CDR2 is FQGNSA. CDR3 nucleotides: TGTGCCAGCAGCTTGGTGGCTAGCGCTAACACAGATACGCAGTATTTT. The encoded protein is CASSLVASANTDTQYF.

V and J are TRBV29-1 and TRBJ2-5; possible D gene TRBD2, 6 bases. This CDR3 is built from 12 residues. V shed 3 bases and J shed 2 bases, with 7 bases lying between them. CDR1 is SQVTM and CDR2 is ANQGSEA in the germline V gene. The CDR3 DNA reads TGCAGCGTTGATGGACTACAAGAGACCCAGTACTTC. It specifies CSVDGLQETQYF. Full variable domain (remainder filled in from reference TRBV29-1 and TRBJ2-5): SAVISQKPSRDICQRGTSLTIQCQVDSQVTMMFWYRQQPGQSLTLIATANQGSEATYESGFVIDKFPISRPNLTFSTLTVSNMSPEDSSIYLCSVDGLQETQYFGPGTRLLVL.

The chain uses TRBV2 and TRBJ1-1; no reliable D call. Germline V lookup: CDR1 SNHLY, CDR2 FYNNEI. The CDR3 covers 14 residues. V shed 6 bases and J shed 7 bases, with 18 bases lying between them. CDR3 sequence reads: CASSKLELLGEAFF. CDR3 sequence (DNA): TGTGCCAGCAGCAAACTGGAGCTTCTGGGTGAAGCTTTCTTT.

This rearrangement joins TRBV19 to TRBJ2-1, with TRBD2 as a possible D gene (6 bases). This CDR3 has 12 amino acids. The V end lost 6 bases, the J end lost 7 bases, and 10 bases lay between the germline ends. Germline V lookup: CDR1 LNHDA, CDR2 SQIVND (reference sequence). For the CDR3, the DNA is TGTGCCAGTAGGGGGACTTTTAATGAGCAGTTCTTC. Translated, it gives CASRGTFNEQFF.

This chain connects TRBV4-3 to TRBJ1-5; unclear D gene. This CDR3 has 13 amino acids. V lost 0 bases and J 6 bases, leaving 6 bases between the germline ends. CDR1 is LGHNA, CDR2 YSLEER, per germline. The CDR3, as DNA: TGCGCCAGCAGCCAAGATCCGAGTCAGCCCCAGCATTTT. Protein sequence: CASSQDPSQPQHF.

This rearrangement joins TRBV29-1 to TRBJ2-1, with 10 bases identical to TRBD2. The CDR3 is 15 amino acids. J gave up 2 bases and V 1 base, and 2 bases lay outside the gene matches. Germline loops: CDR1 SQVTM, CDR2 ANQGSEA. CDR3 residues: CSVEGTSGTYNEQFF. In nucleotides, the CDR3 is TGCAGCGTTGAAGGAACTAGCGGGACCTACAATGAGCAGTTCTTC.

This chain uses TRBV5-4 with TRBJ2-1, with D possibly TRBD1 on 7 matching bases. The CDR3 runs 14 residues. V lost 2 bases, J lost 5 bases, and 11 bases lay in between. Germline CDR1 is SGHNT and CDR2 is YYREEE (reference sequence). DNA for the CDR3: TGTGCCAGCAGCTTCCAGGGGGGAGACAATGAGCAGTTCTTC. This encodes CASSFQGGDNEQFF. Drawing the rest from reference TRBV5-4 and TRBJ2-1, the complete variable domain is ETGVTQSPTHLIKTRGQQVTLRCSSQSGHNTVSWYQQALGQGPQFIFQYYREEENGRGNFPPRFSGLQFPNYSSELNVNALELDDSALYLCASSFQGGDNEQFFGPGTRLTVL.

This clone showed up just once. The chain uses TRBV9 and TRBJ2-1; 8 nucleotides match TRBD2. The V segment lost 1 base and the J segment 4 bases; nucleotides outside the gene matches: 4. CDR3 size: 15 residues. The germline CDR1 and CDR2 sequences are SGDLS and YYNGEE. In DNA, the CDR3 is TGTGCCAGCAGCGTAATCGGGAGGGAATACAATGAGCAGTTCTTC. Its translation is CASSVIGREYNEQFF.

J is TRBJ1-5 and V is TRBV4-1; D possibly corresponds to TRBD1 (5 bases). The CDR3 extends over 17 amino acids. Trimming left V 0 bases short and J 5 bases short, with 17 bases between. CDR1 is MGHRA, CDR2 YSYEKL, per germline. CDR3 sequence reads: CASSQEAPWQGDQPQHF. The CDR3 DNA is TGCGCCAGCAGCCAAGAAGCCCCGTGGCAGGGCGATCAGCCCCAGCATTTT.

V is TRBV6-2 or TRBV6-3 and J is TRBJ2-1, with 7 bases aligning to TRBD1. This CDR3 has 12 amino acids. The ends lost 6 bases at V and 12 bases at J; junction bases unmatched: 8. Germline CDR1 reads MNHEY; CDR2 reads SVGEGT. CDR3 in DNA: TGTGCCAGCAGCCTGCCTCACAGGGGGCAGTTCTTC. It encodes CASSLPHRGQFF.

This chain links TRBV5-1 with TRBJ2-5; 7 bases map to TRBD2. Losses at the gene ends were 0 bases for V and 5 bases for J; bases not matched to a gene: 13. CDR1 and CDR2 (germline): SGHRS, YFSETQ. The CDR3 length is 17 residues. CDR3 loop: CASSLARSTTGGETQYF. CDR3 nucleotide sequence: TGCGCCAGCAGCTTGGCCCGCTCTACCACCGGGGGGGAGACCCAGTACTTC. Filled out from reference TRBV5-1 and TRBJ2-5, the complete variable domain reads KAGVTQTPRYLIKTRGQQVTLSCSPISGHRSVSWYQQTPGQGLQFLFEYFSETQRNKGNFPGRFSGRQFSNSRSEMNVSTLELGDSALYLCASSLARSTTGGETQYFGPGTRLLVL.

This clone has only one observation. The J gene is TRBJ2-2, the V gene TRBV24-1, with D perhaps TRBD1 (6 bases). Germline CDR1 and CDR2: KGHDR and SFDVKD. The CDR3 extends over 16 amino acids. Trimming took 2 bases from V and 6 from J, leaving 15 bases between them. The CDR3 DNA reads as TGTGCCACCAGTGATTCTTACAGGGCGAGGTCCGGGGAGCTGTTTTTT. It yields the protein CATSDSYRARSGELFF.

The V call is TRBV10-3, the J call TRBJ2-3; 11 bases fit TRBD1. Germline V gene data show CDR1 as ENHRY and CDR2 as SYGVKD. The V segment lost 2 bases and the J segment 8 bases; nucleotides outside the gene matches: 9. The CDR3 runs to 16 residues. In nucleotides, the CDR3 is TGTGCCATCAGTGAGACTGGACAGGGGGCGCAAGGTACGCAGTATTTT. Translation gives CAISETGQGAQGTQYF.

The DNA of the CDR3 is TGTGCCACCAGTGAAACAGGGTGGGCCACAGATACGCAGTATTTT. Its protein product is CATSETGWATDTQYF. The gene calls are TRBV24-1 and TRBJ2-3; a weak D match, TRBD1 (6 bases). The germline CDR1 and CDR2 sequences are KGHDR and SFDVKD. This CDR3 is built from 15 residues. Deletions cut 4 bases from V and 2 bases from J, with 12 bases between.

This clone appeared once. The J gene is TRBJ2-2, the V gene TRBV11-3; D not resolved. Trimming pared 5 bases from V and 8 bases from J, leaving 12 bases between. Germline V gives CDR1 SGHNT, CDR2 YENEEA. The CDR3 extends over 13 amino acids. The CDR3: CASSQIPGGELFF. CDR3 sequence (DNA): TGTGCCAGCAGCCAGATCCCCGGGGGGGAGCTGTTTTTT.

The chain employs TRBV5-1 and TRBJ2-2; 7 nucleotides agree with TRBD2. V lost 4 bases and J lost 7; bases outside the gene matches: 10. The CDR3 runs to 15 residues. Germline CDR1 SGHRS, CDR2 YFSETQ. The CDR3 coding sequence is TGCGCCAGCAGCCTCGGACTAGACTCGGGCGGGGAGCTGTTTTTT. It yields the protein CASSLGLDSGGELFF.

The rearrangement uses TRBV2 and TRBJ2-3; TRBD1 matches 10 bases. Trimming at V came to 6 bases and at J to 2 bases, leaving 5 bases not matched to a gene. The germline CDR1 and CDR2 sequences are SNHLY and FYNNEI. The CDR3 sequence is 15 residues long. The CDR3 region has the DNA TGTGCCAGCAGGGGACAGGGGCTTTCCACAGATACGCAGTATTTT. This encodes CASRGQGLSTDTQYF.

In nucleotides, the CDR3 is TGTGCCAGCTCACCACGGGGGGATAATTCACCCCTCCACTTT. This gives the protein CASSPRGDNSPLHF. V and J are TRBV18 and TRBJ1-6; a possible D gene is TRBD1 (5 bases). The V and J ends lost 1 base and 5 bases respectively, with 6 bases between them. The V gene's germline CDR1 is KGHSH and CDR2 LQKENI. This CDR3 has 14 amino acids.

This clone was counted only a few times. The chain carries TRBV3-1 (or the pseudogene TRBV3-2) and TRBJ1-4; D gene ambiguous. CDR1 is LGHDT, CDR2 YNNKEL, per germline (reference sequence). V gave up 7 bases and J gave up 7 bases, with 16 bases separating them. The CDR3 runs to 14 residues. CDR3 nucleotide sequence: TGTGCCAGCATCATCGGTGGACTGGTTGAAAAACTGTTTTTT. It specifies CASIIGGLVEKLFF.

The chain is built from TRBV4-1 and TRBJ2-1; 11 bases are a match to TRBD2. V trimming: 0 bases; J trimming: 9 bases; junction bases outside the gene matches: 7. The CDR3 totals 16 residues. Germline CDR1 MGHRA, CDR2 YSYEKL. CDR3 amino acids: CASSQEKTSGISEQFF. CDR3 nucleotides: TGCGCCAGCAGCCAAGAGAAGACTAGCGGGATTAGTGAGCAGTTCTTC.